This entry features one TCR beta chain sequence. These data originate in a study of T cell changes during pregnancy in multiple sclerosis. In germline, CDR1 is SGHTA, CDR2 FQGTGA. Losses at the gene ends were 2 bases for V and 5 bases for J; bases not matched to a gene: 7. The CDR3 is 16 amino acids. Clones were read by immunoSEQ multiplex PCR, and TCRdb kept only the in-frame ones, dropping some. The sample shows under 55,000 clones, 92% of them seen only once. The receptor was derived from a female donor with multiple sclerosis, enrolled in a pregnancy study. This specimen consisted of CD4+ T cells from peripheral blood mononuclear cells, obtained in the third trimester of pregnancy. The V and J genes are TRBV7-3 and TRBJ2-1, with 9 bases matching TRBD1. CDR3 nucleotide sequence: TGTGCCAGCAGCTTACATCTGGGACAGGGAAACAATGAGCAGTTCTTC. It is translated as CASSLHLGQGNNEQFF.